The 20 T cell receptor beta chains given below trace back to one sample, sequenced in a study of vaccination and CD4 T cells after COVID-19. The treatment here: approximately 10-day PBMC culture with coronavirus spike peptide pools or control peptides (ViraFEST assay). The Oncomine TCR Beta short-read assay sequenced DNA from cultured CD4+ T cells. TCRdb used MiXCR to reprocess the PCR reads, holding one entry per CDR3 protein. The table includes 15,000 to 20,000 distinct CDR3 sequences, approximately 56% detected once. Antigens for these TCRs are unknown. Specimen: CD4+ T cells from blood, cultured in vitro. These receptors were collected from a human donor who had recovered from COVID-19.

The chain is built from TRBV7-3 and TRBJ1-2; D may be TRBD1 (5 bases). CDR3 length equals 11 residues. Trimming stripped 4 bases from V and 13 bases from J, with 13 bases between. Germline V gene sequence: CDR1 SGHTA, CDR2 FQGTGA. This chain's CDR3 is CASSSGGVFTF. CDR3 sequence (DNA): TGTGCCAGCAGCTCGGGGGGGGTTTTCACCTTC.

The rearrangement joins TRBV20-1 to TRBJ2-3, with 11 bases lining up with TRBD1. The CDR3 has 16 residues. Germline V gene data show CDR1 as DFQATT and CDR2 as SNEGSKA (reference sequence). Unmatched junction bases numbered 9, after V lost 6 bases and J lost 1 base. The CDR3 loop is CSARGQGVFGTDTQYF. CDR3 coding DNA: TGCAGTGCACGGGGACAGGGGGTCTTTGGCACAGATACGCAGTATTTT.

This chain joins TRBV5-4 and TRBJ2-5, with 11 bases identical to TRBD2. The CDR3 is 16 amino acids. Germline V CDR1 and CDR2: SGHNT, YYREEE (reference sequence). The ends lost 1 base at V and 5 bases at J; junction bases unmatched: 7. CDR3 nucleotides: TGTGCCAGCAGCTTGCCACTAGCGGGAGTACGGGAGACCCAGTACTTC. This translates into CASSLPLAGVRETQYF.

The genes are TRBV7-9 and TRBJ1-2; a weak D match, TRBD1 (6 bases). Germline assignment: CDR1 SEHNR and CDR2 FQNEAQ (reference sequence). This CDR3 region has 15 residues. With 1 base removed from V and 3 bases from J, the gap between germline ends came to 12 bases. The CDR3 DNA sequence: TGTGCCAGCAGCTTAGGGCAGGGGCTTGACTATGGCTACACCTTC. This sequence encodes CASSLGQGLDYGYTF.

J is TRBJ2-7 and V is TRBV7-3; TRBD2 matches at 7 bases. Germline V CDR1 and CDR2: SGHTA, FQGTGA. Losses at the gene ends were 7 bases for V and 2 bases for J; bases not matched to a gene: 14. The length of the CDR3 is 16 residues. DNA for the CDR3: TGTGCCAGCAAGCTTGGAGGCGGGAGATTTACCTACGAGCAGTACTTC. Its translation is CASKLGGGRFTYEQYF.

This clonotype was seen a handful of times. The chain combines TRBV5-8 with TRBJ1-2, with a tentative D call TRBD1 (5 bases). With 5 bases removed from V and 3 bases from J, the gap between germline ends came to 17 bases. The CDR3 runs 15 residues. Germline-derived CDR1 and CDR2 are SGHTS and YDEGEE. The CDR3 sequence: CASSSIGGTDYGYTF. CDR3 DNA sequence: TGTGCCAGCAGTTCAATCGGGGGAACTGACTATGGCTACACCTTC.

Only one count was recorded for this clonotype. The rearrangement joins TRBV4-2 to TRBJ2-3, with 12 bases fitting TRBD2. The CDR3 runs to 17 residues. Trimming at V came to 1 base and at J to 5 bases, leaving 7 bases not matched to a gene. Germline CDR1 reads LGHNA; CDR2 reads YNFKEQ. CDR3 sequence: CASSQGGGLAGGDTQYF. The CDR3 coding sequence is TGTGCCAGCAGCCAAGGGGGGGGACTAGCGGGTGGAGATACGCAGTATTTT.

This clonotype is termed medium-sized (0.01 to 0.1%). The gene calls are TRBV18 and TRBJ1-2; possibly TRBD1 for D (6 bases). Per the germline V gene, CDR1 is KGHSH and CDR2 is LQKENI. This CDR3 has 13 residues. V lost 3 bases and J 8 bases, leaving 13 bases between the germline ends. CDR3 protein: CASSPLGGEGYTF. CDR3 DNA: TGTGCCAGCTCACCGCTCGGGGGCGAAGGCTACACCTTC.

The V gene is TRBV20-1, the J gene TRBJ2-3; D is unresolved. The CDR3 spans 13 residues. CDR1 is DFQATT, CDR2 SNEGSKA, per germline (reference sequence). The V gene lost 0 bases and the J gene lost 0 bases, with 4 bases spanning the gap. In DNA, the CDR3 is TGCAGTGCTAGAGAGGCCAGCACAGATACGCAGTATTTT. Protein sequence: CSAREASTDTQYF.

This clonotype was detected a few times. The genes are TRBV30 and TRBJ1-2, with D perhaps TRBD1 (6 bases). This CDR3 spans 14 amino acids. The ends were cut back, 3 bases at V and 4 bases at J, with 15 bases in the middle. Germline loops: CDR1 GTSNPN, CDR2 SVGIG (reference sequence). The CDR3 nucleotides are TGTGCCTGGAGCGGGGGGCAGCGACTCTATGGCTACACCTTC. Its protein is CAWSGGQRLYGYTF.

The rearrangement uses TRBV20-1 and TRBJ1-6; a possible D gene is TRBD1 (5 bases). Germline-derived CDR1 and CDR2 are DFQATT and SNEGSKA (reference sequence). V lost 6 bases, J lost 7 bases, and 16 bases lay in between. The CDR3 runs to 14 residues. In nucleotides, the CDR3 is TGCAGTGCCAGTAGTCAGAGACAGAATTCACCCCTCCACTTT. Residues: CSASSQRQNSPLHF.

This sequence joins TRBV14 and TRBJ1-5; D uncertain. Germline-derived CDR1 and CDR2 are SGHDN and FVKESK. V was trimmed by 3 bases and J by 0 bases, leaving 12 bases between them. The length of the CDR3 is 16 residues. The CDR3 reads CASSHGVAHSNQPQHF. In DNA, the CDR3 is TGTGCCAGCAGCCACGGGGTGGCCCATAGCAATCAGCCCCAGCATTTT. Full variable domain (rest looked up from reference TRBV14 and TRBJ1-5): EAGVTQFPSHSVIEKGQTVTLRCDPISGHDNLYWYRRVMGKEIKFLLHFVKESKQDESGMPNNRFLAERTGGTYSTLKVQPAELEDSGVYFCASSHGVAHSNQPQHFGDGTRLSIL.

The sample holds a few counts of this clonotype. This chain links TRBV6-2 or TRBV6-3 with TRBJ1-1; no reliable D call. The CDR3 length is 12 residues. Trimming took off 4 bases at V and 5 bases at J, with 8 bases between the two ends. In germline, CDR1 is MNHEY, CDR2 SVGEGT. CDR3 DNA: TGTGCCAGCAGTTTCGGATGGACTGAAGCTTTCTTT. Residues: CASSFGWTEAFF.

The V and J genes are TRBV30 and TRBJ1-1; D not certain. Germline CDR1 reads GTSNPN; CDR2 reads SVGIG (reference sequence). The CDR3 extends over 14 amino acids. The ends were cut back, 3 bases at V and 6 bases at J, with 17 bases in the middle. CDR3 sequence (DNA): TGTGCCTGGAGATGGAGGGATCTTTACTCTGAAGCTTTCTTT. Protein product: CAWRWRDLYSEAFF. Filled out from reference TRBV30 and TRBJ1-1, the complete variable domain reads SQTIHQWPATLVQPVGSPLSLECTVEGTSNPNLYWYRQAAGRGLQLLFYSVGIGQISSEVPQNLSASRPQDRQFILSSKKLLLSDSGFYLCAWRWRDLYSEAFFGQGTRLTVV.

This sequence joins TRBV2 and TRBJ1-1; 9 nucleotides match TRBD1. Germline V CDR1 and CDR2: SNHLY, FYNNEI. The CDR3 spans 13 residues. Unmatched junction bases numbered 5, after V lost 5 bases and J lost 7 bases. In nucleotides, the CDR3 is TGTGCCAGCAGTCCAATGACAGGGGGTGAAGCTTTCTTT. Amino acids: CASSPMTGGEAFF.

This clonotype was seen a single time. This chain uses TRBV20-1 with TRBJ2-7; D is possibly TRBD1 or TRBD2 (6 bases each). The CDR3 sequence is 14 residues long. V was pared by 5 bases and J by 5 bases, with 19 bases between. The germline V gene encodes CDR1 DFQATT and CDR2 SNEGSKA (reference sequence). The CDR3 is CSALTWGAQNEQYF. The CDR3 DNA reads as TGCAGTGCTCTCACTTGGGGGGCGCAAAACGAGCAGTACTTC.

V usage is TRBV6-2 or TRBV6-3 and J usage is TRBJ1-3; D is possibly TRBD1 (5 bases). Trimming stripped 2 bases from V and 4 bases from J, with 15 bases between. There are 16 residues in the CDR3. The germline V gene encodes CDR1 MNHEY and CDR2 SVGEGT. The CDR3 nucleotides are TGTGCCAGCAGTTACAACTACGGGACGCACGGAAACACCATATATTTT. It yields the protein CASSYNYGTHGNTIYF.

On this clonotype: At one end, the junction sequence differs from germline, possibly due to a read error. The chain combines TRBV19 with TRBJ2-1; the D is unclear. From germline, CDR1 is LNHDA and CDR2 SQIVND (reference sequence). This CDR3 is 11 amino acids long. This CDR3 is CASTSYNEQFF. The CDR3 DNA is TGTGCAAGTACGTCGTACAATGAGCAGTTCTTC. The variable domain in full, completed from reference TRBV19 and TRBJ2-1, reads DGGITQSPKYLFRKEGQNVTLSCEQNLNHDAMYWYRQDPGQGLRLIYYSQIVNDFQKGDIAEGYSVSREKKESFPLTVTSAQKNPTAFYLCASTSYNEQFFGPGTRLTVL.

The V call is TRBV5-6, the J call TRBJ2-7; no definite D call. CDR1 and CDR2 from the germline V gene are SGHDT and YYEEEE. V was cut by 3 bases and J by 4 bases, with 5 bases left in between. CDR3 length: 11 amino acids. In DNA, the CDR3 is TGTGCCAGCAGCTCTCATTACGAGCAGTACTTC. Protein sequence: CASSSHYEQYF.

The chain uses TRBV6-1 and TRBJ1-1, with a weak D call TRBD1 (6 bases). The CDR3 is 15 residues long. V lost 6 bases, J lost 7 bases, and 21 bases lay in between. Germline V CDR1 and CDR2: MNHNS, SASEGT. CDR3 sequence reads: CASRSATGNGGEAFF. The CDR3 DNA reads TGTGCCAGCAGATCCGCCACAGGGAACGGAGGTGAAGCTTTCTTT.